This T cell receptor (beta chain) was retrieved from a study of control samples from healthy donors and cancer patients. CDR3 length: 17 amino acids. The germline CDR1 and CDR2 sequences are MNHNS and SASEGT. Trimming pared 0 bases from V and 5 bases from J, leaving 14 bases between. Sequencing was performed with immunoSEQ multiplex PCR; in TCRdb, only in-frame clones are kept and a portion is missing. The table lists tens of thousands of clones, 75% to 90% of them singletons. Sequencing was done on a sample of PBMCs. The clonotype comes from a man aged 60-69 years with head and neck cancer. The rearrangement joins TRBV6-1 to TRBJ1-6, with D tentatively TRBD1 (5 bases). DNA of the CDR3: TGTGCCAGCAGTGAAGCCCTACTCGCAGGGAATAATTCACCCCTCCACTTT. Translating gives CASSEALLAGNNSPLHF.